This TCR beta chain derives from a study of T cell clonality in common variable immunodeficiency. General study findings and limits: CVID subjects shared fewer TCRbeta clones than healthy controls did. Fewer deletions and N-nucleotide insertions were reportedly seen in common variable immunodeficiency TCR beta sequences.

Sequencing input was equivalent genomic DNA from CVID and controls. Profiling relied on immunoSEQ multiplex PCR, and the TCRdb table lists in-frame clones only, not all of them. The sample lists some 11,000 clones, none appearing once, the ten largest making up approximately 6%. By share of the sample, this clone is medium-sized. No antigen is known for it. Coverage ceases 3 residues before the CDR3 finishes, and the germline J gene fills in the end. All CVID subjects were on immunoglobulin replacement for at least one year. CVID subjects were neither ill nor on immunomodulatory or immunosuppressive medication at sampling. After removal of 3 bases from V and 7 bases from J, the junction contained 8 bases not matched to a gene. The length of the CDR3 is 17 residues. Germline lookup yields CDR1 ENHRY and CDR2 SYGVKD.

Input material: peripheral blood mononuclear cells. V and J are TRBV10-3 and TRBJ2-2; 13 nucleotides align to TRBD2. This clonotype originated in a human donor with common variable immunodeficiency. CDR3 amino acids: CAISEGGLAGWGGELFF. The CDR3 DNA, read in part, is TGTGCCATCAGTGAAGGGGGACTAGCGGGATGGGGCGGGGAG.